This entry lists 4 T cell receptor beta chains sequenced from one sample in a study of control samples from healthy donors and cancer patients. Sequenced by immunoSEQ multiplex PCR; TCRdb stores in-frame clones only, minus some. The sample carries fewer than 100,000 clones, about four fifths recorded once. The source material was blood. These receptors were taken from a man in his 60s in good health.

This clone was seen more than once but under ten times. The chain employs TRBV2 and TRBJ2-2; D is unclear. The germline V gene encodes CDR1 SNHLY and CDR2 FYNNEI. Trimming stripped 7 bases from V and 0 bases from J, with 6 bases between. The CDR3 consists of 13 residues. In DNA, the CDR3 is TGTGCCAGCACGGAACCGAACACCGGGGAGCTGTTTTTT. Encoded protein: CASTEPNTGELFF.

The chain couples TRBV11-3 to TRBJ2-2; 10 positions agree with TRBD1. CDR3 length: 15 amino acids. Trimming removed 4 bases from V and 6 bases from J; junction bases left unmatched: 5. The germline V gene has CDR1 SGHNT and CDR2 YENEEA. For the CDR3, the DNA is TGTGCCAGCAGCTCCCGGGACAGGGGAGCCGGGGAGCTGTTTTTT. Amino acid sequence: CASSSRDRGAGELFF.

V is TRBV6-5 and J is TRBJ1-6; 9 bases map to TRBD1. V lost 6 bases to trimming and J lost 10 bases; unmatched junction nucleotides: 10. Germline V gene sequence: CDR1 MNHEY, CDR2 SVGAGI. The CDR3 is 15 amino acids. CDR3 region: CASSLRGTGWSPLHF. The DNA of the CDR3 is TGTGCCAGCAGCCTACGGGGGACAGGGTGGTCACCCCTCCACTTT.

By sample share, this clone is large. The chain employs TRBV7-9 and TRBJ2-2; no firm D call. The V gene's germline CDR1 is SEHNR and CDR2 FQNEAQ (reference sequence). This CDR3 has 11 residues. V shed 5 bases and J shed 10 bases, with 8 bases lying between them. CDR3 loop: CASSPGSELFF. Here the CDR3 DNA reads TGTGCCAGCAGCCCAGGATCGGAGCTGTTTTTT. Full variable domain (missing parts from reference TRBV7-9 and TRBJ2-2): DTGVSQNPRHKITKRGQNVTFRCDPISEHNRLYWYRQTLGQGPEFLTYFQNEAQLEKSRLLSDRFSAERPKGSFSTLEIQRTEQGDSAMYLCASSPGSELFFGEGSRLTVL.